These 10 T cell receptor beta chains originate from one sample sequenced in a study of blood T cells in healthy people across ages. Then a second PCR, running roughly 7 to 12 cycles, was carried out with a sample-barcoded 5' primer and a J-beta primer mix. TCRdb re-analysed the 5' RACE reads in MiXCR, keeping a single row per CDR3 protein. The sample consists of roughly 700,000 distinct CDR3 sequences, roughly 50% of them appearing once. The sample consisted of blood. The receptors stem from a woman aged 55-69 years in good health.

The chain combines TRBV27 with TRBJ2-7; TRBD2 agrees at 12 bases. The end of the DNA aligns better with TRBJ2-5, so the J call may be wrong. CDR3 length equals 13 residues. Germline V gene sequence: CDR1 MNHEY, CDR2 SMNVEV (reference sequence). CDR3 sequence: CASTTSGRKTQYF. Written as DNA, the CDR3 is TGTGCCAGCACCACTAGCGGGAGGAAGACCCAGTACTTC.

This clonotype was detected only a few times. V and J are TRBV5-1 and TRBJ2-3; D gene unclear. CDR1 and CDR2 (germline): SGHRS, YFSETQ. The CDR3 totals 14 residues. Trimming removed 0 bases from V and 6 bases from J, with 11 bases in between. CDR3: CASSLEGATDTQYF. The CDR3 DNA is TGCGCCAGCAGCTTGGAAGGAGCCACGGATACGCAGTATTTT.

This clonotype came up a few times. A clone one base away is much larger, so this may be a read error. This chain uses TRBV29-1 with TRBJ2-7, with D hard to call. From germline, CDR1 is SQVTM and CDR2 ANQGSEA. This CDR3 has 13 residues. Trimming left V 7 bases short and J 3 bases short, with 16 bases between. This chain's CDR3 is CSGVTRTSYEQYF. CDR3 nucleotide sequence: TGCAGCGGTGTTACCAGGACGAGCTACGAGCAGTACTTC.

Only a few counts were recorded for this clonotype. A read error may account for a junction end that differs from germline. The chain employs TRBV7-3 and TRBJ2-7; TRBD2 matches at 7 bases. Germline-derived CDR1 and CDR2 are SGHTA and FQGTGA. This CDR3 has 14 amino acids. CDR3 protein: CASSPGRGLYEQYF. CDR3 nucleotide sequence: TGTGCTAGCAGCCCAGGGCGGGGGTTATACGAGCAGTACTTC.

This clonotype has a handful of counts. CDR3 coding DNA: TGCAGCGTTGAAGATCCAAAACAGGTCGATGCCGAGCAGTACTTC. It encodes CSVEDPKQVDAEQYF. The chain couples TRBV29-1 to TRBJ2-5; TRBD1 is a possible D gene (5 bases). The end of the DNA is better explained by TRBJ2-7, so the J call may be wrong. The CDR3 covers 15 residues. Germline CDR1 and CDR2: SQVTM and ANQGSEA.

The chain uses TRBV5-1 and TRBJ2-5; tentative D call: TRBD1 (6 bases). Germline V gene sequence: CDR1 SGHRS, CDR2 YFSETQ. This CDR3 region has 16 residues. Trimming removed 0 bases from V and 11 bases from J, with 23 bases in between. CDR3 nucleotide sequence: TGCGCCAGCAGCTTGGGGGCCAGGGACACCTACAATGAGCAGTACTTC. Amino acids: CASSLGARDTYNEQYF.

The chain carries TRBV12-3 or TRBV12-4 and TRBJ2-3, with TRBD1 matching over 9 bases. There are 19 residues in the CDR3. V gave up 1 base and J gave up 2 bases; unmatched junction bases: 13. CDR3 DNA sequence: TGTGCCAGCAGTTTAGGGACAGGGGTGGGGGGGGGTTCCACAGATACGCAGTATTTT. Protein sequence: CASSLGTGVGGGSTDTQYF.

This clonotype came up a few times. The V and J genes are TRBV7-2 and TRBJ2-7; 11 bases fit TRBD1. CDR3 length: 14 residues. The V and J ends lost 6 bases and 7 bases, in that order; junction bases with no gene match: 8. Germline V gene lookup returns CDR1 SGHTA and CDR2 FQGNSA. As DNA, the CDR3 is TGTGCCAGCAGAAGGACAGGGGGCGCCGGAGAGCAGTACTTC. Translating gives CASRRTGGAGEQYF. The full variable domain, its missing parts supplied by reference TRBV7-2 and TRBJ2-7, is GAGVSQSPSNKVTEKGKDVELRCDPISGHTALYWYRQSLGQGLEFLIYFQGNSAPDKSGLPSDRFSAERTGGSVSTLTIQRTQQEDSAVYLCASRRTGGAGEQYFGPGTRLTVT.

This clonotype was recorded only once. V gene TRBV5-1 combines with J gene TRBJ1-4, with TRBD1 identical over 12 bases. Per the germline V gene, CDR1 is SGHRS and CDR2 is YFSETQ. V shed 4 bases and J 12 bases; nucleotides not matched to a gene: 7. The CDR3 runs to 14 residues. The CDR3 bases are TGCGCCAGCAGCCCGGGACAGGGGGCCGTGGAACTGTTTTTT. Translation: CASSPGQGAVELFF.

This CDR3 is CASTRLVGNEQFF. CDR3 nucleotides: TGTGCCAGCACCAGACTAGTTGGCAATGAGCAGTTCTTC. This chain joins TRBV27 and TRBJ2-1; the D gene is possibly TRBD2 (6 bases). V was clipped by 7 bases and J by 6 bases, with 13 bases between them. Germline lookup yields CDR1 MNHEY and CDR2 SMNVEV (reference sequence). This CDR3 is 13 amino acids long.